This T cell receptor beta chain was retrieved from a study of coeliac disease. Libraries were prepared by immunoSEQ multiplex PCR; TCRdb keeps only in-frame clonotypes and omits some of them. This table has thousands of clones, about 70% appearing once. The specimen was lymphocytes from the gut lamina propria. The receptor was derived from a young man with celiac disease on a gluten-free diet.

CDR3 in amino acids: CASKLESSSGGYTF. The CDR3 nucleotides read TGTGCCAGCAAATTAGAGAGCTCAAGTGGTGGCTACACCTTC. This chain links TRBV6-4 with TRBJ1-2; D not resolved. The germline V and J ends were trimmed by 7 bases and 7 bases, with 19 bases remaining between them. This CDR3 comprises 14 residues. Germline loops: CDR1 MRHNA, CDR2 SNTAGT.